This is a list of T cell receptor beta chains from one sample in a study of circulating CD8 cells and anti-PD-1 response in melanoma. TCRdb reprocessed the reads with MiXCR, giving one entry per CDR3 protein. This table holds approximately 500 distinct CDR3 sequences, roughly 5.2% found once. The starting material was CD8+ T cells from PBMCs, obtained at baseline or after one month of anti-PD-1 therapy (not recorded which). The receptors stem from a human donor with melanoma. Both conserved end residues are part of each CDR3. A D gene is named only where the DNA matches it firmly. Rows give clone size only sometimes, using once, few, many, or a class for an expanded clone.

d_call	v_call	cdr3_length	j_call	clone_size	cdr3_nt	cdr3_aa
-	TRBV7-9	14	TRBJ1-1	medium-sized	TGTGCCAGCAGCTCCCGGGAGGAACCGCAGGAAGCTTTCTTT	CASSSREEPQEAFF
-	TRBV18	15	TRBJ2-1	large	TGTGCCAGCTCAAAAGCAGGATACTCCTACAATGAGCAGTTCTTC	CASSKAGYSYNEQFF
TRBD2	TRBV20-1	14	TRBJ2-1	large	TGCAGTGCTAACTCTATCGGGGGGGCCACTGAGCAGTTCTTC	CSANSIGGATEQFF
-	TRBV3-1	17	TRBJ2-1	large	TGTGCCAGCAGCCCACAAAGCGGCTTGATAGCCTACAATGAGCAGTTCTTC	CASSPQSGLIAYNEQFF
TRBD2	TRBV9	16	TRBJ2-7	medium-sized	TGTGCCAGCAGCGTAGATGTAGCGGGGGGGCCGAGTGAGCAGTACTTC	CASSVDVAGGPSEQYF
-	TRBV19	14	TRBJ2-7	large	TGTGCCAGTAGTATGGAGGGAAGCTCCTACGAGCAGTACTTC	CASSMEGSSYEQYF
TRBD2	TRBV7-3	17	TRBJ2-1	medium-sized	TGTGCCAGCAGCTGGGCACCTAGCGGGGGGAGTCTCGGTGAGCAGTTCTTC	CASSWAPSGGSLGEQFF
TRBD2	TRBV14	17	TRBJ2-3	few	TGTGCCAGCAGCCAAGGGGTCGGTGCAGCGGGAGCGGATACGCAGTGTTTT	CASSQGVGAAGADTQCF
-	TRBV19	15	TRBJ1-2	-	TGTGCCAGTAGCATAGACCCCCAGCCGAACTATGGCTACACCTTC	CASSIDPQPNYGYTF
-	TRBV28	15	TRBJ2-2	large	TGTGCCAGCAGTTTTATATCTCCGAACACCGGGGAGCTGTTTTTT	CASSFISPNTGELFF
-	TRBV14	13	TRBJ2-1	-	TGTGCCAGCAGCCAAGATCGAGGCGTACGGCAGTCCTTC	CASSQDRGVRQSF
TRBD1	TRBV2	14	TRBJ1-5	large	TGTGCCAGCAGTCAGACAGGGGTGGGGCAGCCCCAGCATTTT	CASSQTGVGQPQHF
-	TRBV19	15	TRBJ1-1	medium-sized	TGTGCCAGTAGTATCCTTACGACAGGGAACACTGAAGCTTTCTTT	CASSILTTGNTEAFF
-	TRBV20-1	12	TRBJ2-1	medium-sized	TGCAGTGCTAGAGATAGAGAACTTGAGCAGTTCTTC	CSARDRELEQFF
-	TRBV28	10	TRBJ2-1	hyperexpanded	TGTGCCAGCAGTTTCCGGGAGCAGTTCTTC	CASSFREQFF
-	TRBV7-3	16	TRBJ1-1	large	TGTGCCAGCAGCTTAGGGGGAAGAACAGGGAAGGCTGAAGCTTTCTTT	CASSLGGRTGKAEAFF
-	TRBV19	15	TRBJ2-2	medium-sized	TGTGCCAGTAGTATAGGCGGGCGACGGACCGGGGAGCTGTTTTTT	CASSIGGRRTGELFF
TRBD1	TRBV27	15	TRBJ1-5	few	TGTGCCAGCAGTCCAAAGACAGGGAGCAATCAGCCCCAGCATTTT	CASSPKTGSNQPQHF
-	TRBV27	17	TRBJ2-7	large	TGTGCCAGCAGTTCCCTCCTCATGACGGGGAGCTCCTACGAGCAGTACTTC	CASSSLLMTGSSYEQYF
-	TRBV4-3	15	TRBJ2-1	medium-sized	TGCGCCAGCAGCCAAGATCGGGCCTACTTCAATGAGCAGTTCTTC	CASSQDRAYFNEQFF
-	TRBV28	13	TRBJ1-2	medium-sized	TGTGCCAGCAGGTCCACAGGGATGATTGGCTACACCTTC	CASRSTGMIGYTF
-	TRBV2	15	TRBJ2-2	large	TGTGCCAGCAGTGACGCTAGGGTACTTCCCGGGGAGCTGTTTTTT	CASSDARVLPGELFF
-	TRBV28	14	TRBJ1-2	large	TGTGCCAGCAGTTTTGGAGAGTCTAACTATGGCTACACCTTC	CASSFGESNYGYTF
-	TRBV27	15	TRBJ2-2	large	TGTGCCAGCAGTTTAGTTGCAGTCAACACCGGGGAGCTGTTTTTT	CASSLVAVNTGELFF
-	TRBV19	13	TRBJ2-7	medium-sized	TGTGCCAGTAGCCTCCCGCGATCCTACGAGCAGTACTTC	CASSLPRSYEQYF
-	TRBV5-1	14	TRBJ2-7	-	TGCGCCAGCAGCTTGGAAATGGCGGCCTACGAGCAGTACTTC	CASSLEMAAYEQYF
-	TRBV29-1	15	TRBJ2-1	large	TGCAGCGTTGAAGCGTCCGGGGGGCTCTACAATGAGCAGTTCTTC	CSVEASGGLYNEQFF
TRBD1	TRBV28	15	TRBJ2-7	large	TGTGCCAGCAAGGCGGGCCAGGGGGAAACCTACGAGCAGTACTTC	CASKAGQGETYEQYF
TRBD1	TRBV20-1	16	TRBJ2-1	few	TGCAGTGCTAGAGTTGATAGGGGACAGGGGGTCCATGAGCAGTCCTTC	CSARVDRGQGVHEQSF
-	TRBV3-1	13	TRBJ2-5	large	TGTGCCAGCAGCCAAAACAGGGCTGAGACCCAGTACTTC	CASSQNRAETQYF
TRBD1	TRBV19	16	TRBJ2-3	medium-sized	TGTGCCAGTAGTAGATCCCCGGGACAGGGGACAGATACGCAGTATTTT	CASSRSPGQGTDTQYF
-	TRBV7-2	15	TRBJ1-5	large	TGTGCCAGCAGCTTAACGGCGCAGGACAATCAGCCCCAGCATTTT	CASSLTAQDNQPQHF
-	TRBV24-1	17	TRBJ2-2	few	TGTGCCACCAGTGCCTCCGACGGGATCGGTAGGGTCGGGGAGCTGTTTTTT	CATSASDGIGRVGELFF
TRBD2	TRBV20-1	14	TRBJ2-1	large	TGCAGTGTTAAGAGCGGGGGGAACAATGAGTGGCAGTTCTTC	CSVKSGGNNEWQFF
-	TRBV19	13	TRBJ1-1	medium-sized	TGTGCCAGTAGTATAGATCTAAGCACTGAAGCTTTCTTT	CASSIDLSTEAFF
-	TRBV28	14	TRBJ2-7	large	TGTGCCAGCAGTCCCCGGACTGCACCTTACGAGCAGTACTTC	CASSPRTAPYEQYF
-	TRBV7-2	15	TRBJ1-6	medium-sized	TGTGCCAGCAGCCCGGCCGTCTCCTATAATTCACCCCTCCACTTT	CASSPAVSYNSPLHF
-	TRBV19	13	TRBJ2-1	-	TGTGCCAGTAGCAGAAGCTCCTACAATGAGCAGTTCTTC	CASSRSSYNEQFF
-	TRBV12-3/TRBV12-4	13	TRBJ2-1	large	TGTGCCAGCAGCAGGGACCCTTACAATGAGCAGTTCTTC	CASSRDPYNEQFF
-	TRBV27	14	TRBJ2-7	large	TGTGCCAGCAGTCCGCGACAGGCTTCCTACGAGCAGTACTTC	CASSPRQASYEQYF
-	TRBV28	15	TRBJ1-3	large	TGTGCCAGCAGACTTACACCCAACTCTGGAAACACCATATATTTT	CASRLTPNSGNTIYF
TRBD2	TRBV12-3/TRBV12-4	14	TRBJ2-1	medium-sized	TGTGCCACCTCCGGGACTAGCGGGAGTTATGAGCAGTTCTTC	CATSGTSGSYEQFF
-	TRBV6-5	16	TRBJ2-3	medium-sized	TGTGCCAGCAGTTACCAGGCTAGCGTCATTTCAGATACGCAGTATTTT	CASSYQASVISDTQYF
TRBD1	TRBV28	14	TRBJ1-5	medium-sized	TGTGCCAGCAGGAACAGGGGGACGGGGCAGCCCCAGCATTTT	CASRNRGTGQPQHF
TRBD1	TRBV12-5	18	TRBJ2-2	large	TGTGCTAGTGGTTTGCTATATCAGGGGGCGCGAGGGACCGGGGAGCTGTTTTTT	CASGLLYQGARGTGELFF